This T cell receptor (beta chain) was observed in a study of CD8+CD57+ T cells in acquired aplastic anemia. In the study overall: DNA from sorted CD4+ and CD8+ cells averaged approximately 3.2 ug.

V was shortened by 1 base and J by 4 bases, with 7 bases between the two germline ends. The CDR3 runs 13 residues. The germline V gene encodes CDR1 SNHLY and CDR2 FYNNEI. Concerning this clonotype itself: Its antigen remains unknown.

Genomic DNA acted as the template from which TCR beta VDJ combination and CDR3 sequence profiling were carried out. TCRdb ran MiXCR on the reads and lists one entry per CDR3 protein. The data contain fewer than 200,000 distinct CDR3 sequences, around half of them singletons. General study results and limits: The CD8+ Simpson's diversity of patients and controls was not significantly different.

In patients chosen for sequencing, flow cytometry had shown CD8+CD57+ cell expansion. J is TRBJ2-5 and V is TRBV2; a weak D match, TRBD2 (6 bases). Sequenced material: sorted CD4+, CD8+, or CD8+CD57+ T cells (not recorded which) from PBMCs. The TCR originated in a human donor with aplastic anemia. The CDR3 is CASSEGLVETQYF. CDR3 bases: TGTGCCAGCAGTGAAGGACTAGTAGAGACCCAGTACTTC.